The clone carrying this T cell receptor beta chain was seen only a few times. Its matching antigen is unknown. The sample originates from a study of regulatory T cells in long-lasting Graves disease. Study findings and constraints: Accuracy could have been hurt by small sample size. Persistent disease was associated with favored TRBV28 usage and with favored use of TRBJ1-2 and TRBJ2-5.

With iRepertoire HTBI primers and Arm-PCR of CDR3 regions, TCR beta libraries were built. From the multiplex PCR reads, TCRdb called clonotypes with MiXCR, one entry per CDR3 protein. The table includes approximately 690,000 distinct CDR3 sequences, 30% detected once. Germline CDR1 SQVTM, CDR2 ANQGSEA. V lost 2 bases, J lost 4 bases, and 6 bases stayed unmatched. The CDR3 consists of 14 residues. Documented time point: persistent/refractory GD, antithyroid drugs over 5 years with positive TRAb. PBMC RNA served as the TCR library source. Patients were from an endocrinology department in Xi'an, China. EDTA tubes were used for drawing roughly 9 milliliters of peripheral blood.

The chain joins TRBV29-1 to TRBJ1-2; 8 bases agree with TRBD1. Sequencing used peripheral blood mononuclear cells (PBMCs), obtained when the disease was refractory, from a patient treated with antithyroid drugs. This TCR derives from a female donor with Graves disease. The CDR3 DNA follows: TGCAGCGTTGAAATCGGACAGGGTATCTATGGCTACACCTTC. Amino acid sequence: CSVEIGQGIYGYTF.